This TCR beta chain was identified during a study of T-cell reconstitution after alpha-beta-depleted transplantation in children. Study results and caveats: It was reported that alpha-beta T cells came from several hundred expanded graft clones (about two months after transplant). In some patients, recipient T cells and intrathymic progenitors surviving conditioning explained high day-60 diversity. A year post-transplant, T-cell counts and diversity derived mostly from newly produced T cells.

This CDR3 is 14 amino acids long. The V and J ends lost 6 bases and 6 bases, in that order; junction bases with no gene match: 6. This clonotype appeared a few times. Antigen unknown. As it was prepared, the TCRbeta library received unique molecular identifiers. TCRdb analysed the PCR reads with MiXCR anew, one entry per CDR3 protein. The sample shows 450,000 to 600,000 distinct CDR3 sequences, approximately 12% of them seen only once. Sample: PBMCs, mostly from graft donor cells, taken 360 days after TCRalphabeta/CD19-depleted stem cell transplant. The chain joins TRBV12-3 or TRBV12-4 to TRBJ2-1, with 9 bases aligning to TRBD2. This TCR was recovered from a male patient younger than 18 who had a stem cell transplant for acute myeloid leukemia, so the T cells may come from the graft donor. This CDR3 is CASRTREGPNEQFF. For the CDR3, the DNA is TGTGCCAGCAGGACGCGGGAGGGCCCCAATGAGCAGTTCTTC.